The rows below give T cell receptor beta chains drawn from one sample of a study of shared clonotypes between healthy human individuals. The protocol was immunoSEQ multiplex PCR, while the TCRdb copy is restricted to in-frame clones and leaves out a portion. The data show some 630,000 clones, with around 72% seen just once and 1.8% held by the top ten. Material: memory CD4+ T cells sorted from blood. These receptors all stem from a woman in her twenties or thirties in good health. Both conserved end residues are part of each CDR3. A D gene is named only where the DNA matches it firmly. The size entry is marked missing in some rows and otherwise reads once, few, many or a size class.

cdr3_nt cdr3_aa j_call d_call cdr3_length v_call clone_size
TGTGCCTGGAGTCCGGGGCCCGGACCTAATGAGCAGTTCTTC CAWSPGPGPNEQFF TRBJ2-1 NA 14 TRBV30 NA
TGTGCCAGCAGTGGAATCTTTCGCGGGGAGCTGTTTTTT CASSGIFRGELFF TRBJ2-2 NA 13 TRBV2 NA
TGTGCCAGCAGCTTTGAAAACAATGAGCAGTTCTTC CASSFENNEQFF TRBJ2-1 NA 12 TRBV5-6 once
TGTGCCAGCAGCTTAGATGGGCCGAACACCGGGGAGCTGTTTTTT CASSLDGPNTGELFF TRBJ2-2 NA 15 TRBV7-9 NA
TGTGCCAGCAGCGTAGGACTGGGACGAGCTTTCTTT CASSVGLGRAFF TRBJ1-1 NA 12 TRBV5-6 NA
TGTGCCAGCAGTTGGACGCAAATCCAAGAGACCCAGTACTTC CASSWTQIQETQYF TRBJ2-5 NA 14 TRBV6-1 NA
TGTGCCAGCAGTCGGACCGCCGTAGGCGATCAGCCCCAGCATTTT CASSRTAVGDQPQHF TRBJ1-5 NA 15 TRBV28 NA
TGTGCCAGCAGACCGACTAGCGGGAGCAACGAGCAGTACTTC CASRPTSGSNEQYF TRBJ2-7 TRBD2 14 TRBV14 NA
TGCGCCAGCAGTCAGCAAGACAGAAGCTCCTACGAGCAGTACTTC CASSQQDRSSYEQYF TRBJ2-7 NA 15 TRBV23-1 NA
TGTGCCAGCGGTAATGGGGGATGGGGCACAGATACGCAGTATTTT CASGNGGWGTDTQYF TRBJ2-3 NA 15 TRBV6-5 NA
TGCGCCAGCAGTTCTAGTCCTAGGACAGCGAACACCGGGGAGCTGTTTTTT CASSSSPRTANTGELFF TRBJ2-2 NA 17 TRBV10-1 NA
TGTGCCATCGGGTCGTCCGGGACTAGGGAAGAGACCCAGTACTTC CAIGSSGTREETQYF TRBJ2-5 TRBD2 15 TRBV10-3 few
TGTGCCAGTTCTATACCCGGGCAGGGAATCTACGAGCAGTACTTC CASSIPGQGIYEQYF TRBJ2-7 NA 15 TRBV19 NA
TGTGCCAGCAGCTTAGCCGATTCCTACGAGCAGTACTTC CASSLADSYEQYF TRBJ2-7 NA 13 TRBV7-2 NA
TGCGCCAGCGCCGTGGGCCAGGGAAGTTACGAGACCCAGTACTTC CASAVGQGSYETQYF TRBJ2-5 NA 15 TRBV5-1 few
TGCGCCAGCAGCTTGGGGCTAGCGGGAGTAGAGACCCAGTACTTC CASSLGLAGVETQYF TRBJ2-5 TRBD2 15 TRBV5-1 NA
TGTGCCAGCAGTTCCCCCGGGACAAGGTTTACTCACGAGCAGTACTTC CASSSPGTRFTHEQYF TRBJ2-7 NA 16 TRBV27 NA
TGTGCCAGCAGCAAAAACCGGGACAACGCCTACGAGCAGTACTTC CASSKNRDNAYEQYF TRBJ2-7 NA 15 TRBV21-1 NA
TGTGCCAGCAGCGTAGTGGCGAAGAACACTGAAGCTTTCTTT CASSVVAKNTEAFF TRBJ1-1 NA 14 TRBV9 NA
TGTGCCAGCAGCCCAGATACAGGATACACTGAAGCTTTCTTT CASSPDTGYTEAFF TRBJ1-1 NA 14 TRBV13 NA
TGTGCCAGCAAGACAGGGCCCGGGGCCAACGTCCTGACTTTC CASKTGPGANVLTF TRBJ2-6 TRBD1 14 TRBV27 NA